The present T cell receptor beta chain was sequenced within a study of shared clonotypes between healthy human individuals. About this clone: The antigen is not known.

This table comes from immunoSEQ multiplex PCR, and its TCRdb copy is limited to in-frame clones, with some not included. The sample includes under 2,000,000 clones, roughly 95% of them seen just once. CD8 cells classed as naive were CD45RO-negative and positively selected for CCR7, excluding terminally differentiated effector memory CD45RA+ cells. Germline V gives CDR1 SGDLS, CDR2 YYNGEE. V was cut by 3 bases and J by 6 bases, with 12 bases left in between. The CDR3 is 13 amino acids. The study, taken as a whole, reports: Clonotypes shared by all four sorted-subset donors had higher generation probabilities than non-shared clonotypes.

Sample: naive CD8+ T cells sorted from blood. This receptor was taken from a man between 18 and 29 years old in good health. The chain joins TRBV9 to TRBJ1-2; D might be TRBD1 (5 bases). CDR3 protein: CASSAGTPHGYTF. CDR3 sequence (DNA): TGTGCCAGCAGCGCGGGGACCCCTCATGGCTACACCTTC.